The T cell receptor beta chain described here comes from a study of esophageal squamous cell carcinoma under preoperative chemotherapy listed by TCRdb under 2018. Background for the entire study: In the study, TCR repertoires were profiled in both peripheral blood T cells and tumor-infiltrating lymphocytes. In patients with esophageal squamous cell carcinoma, the study looked at what paclitaxel-nedaplatin chemotherapy did to T-cell receptor repertoires. Five or six patients with primary esophageal squamous cell carcinoma made up the cohort. Repertoires from samples taken before paclitaxel-nedaplatin therapy were compared with repertoires from samples taken after paclitaxel-nedaplatin therapy. Broad study findings and their caveats: After chemotherapy, TCR diversity rose significantly in peripheral T cells, but this increase was not seen in tumor-infiltrating lymphocytes. Immediate and substantial changes in clonotype frequency were induced by paclitaxel-nedaplatin therapy, and contraction rather than amplification was more likely to be observed among abundant clones. Rather than arising solely from local clonal changes, post-treatment tumor-infiltrating lymphocytes appeared to come partly from peripheral T cells that migrated into the tumor. The cohort was small, with only a few patients with esophageal squamous cell carcinoma analyzed.

The CDR1 and CDR2 encoded by the germline V gene are SGHVS and FQNEAQ. Measured from the cysteine to the phenylalanine, the CDR3 is 15 residues long. Only CDR3 DNA remains: 45 bases, in frame from the first base. The time point label corresponds to: after preoperative PTX-NDP chemotherapy. Paclitaxel-nedaplatin was administered to patients as preoperative chemotherapy before surgery. Library preparation used PCR. Data came from a HiSeq X Ten. TCR repertoires were characterized by high-throughput sequencing. In TCRdb, the public reads were trimmed at Q25 with fastp and aligned with MiXCR, with productive beta chains retained. Identical CDR3 protein sequences are pooled into one entry, listed with their most common genes and DNA. Recorded for this sample are approximately 20,000 distinct CDR3 sequences; 46% of them occurred a single time. In total, the top ten clones hold about 29% of the sample. On this clonotype: Its binding antigen is unknown. Germline is not matched at one junction end, which may reflect a read error.

The sample was collected from a patient given preoperative chemotherapy. In this chain, TRBV7-8 is recombined with TRBJ2-3; TRBD1 is a weak D gene call, 5 bases matching. The clonotype originates from a human donor with esophageal squamous cell carcinoma. The donor label of this sample is uncertain. The CDR3 region reads CASSLRMSAKDTQYF. The bases read TGTGCCAGCAGCTTAAGGATGAGTGCGAAGGACACTCAGTATTTC.